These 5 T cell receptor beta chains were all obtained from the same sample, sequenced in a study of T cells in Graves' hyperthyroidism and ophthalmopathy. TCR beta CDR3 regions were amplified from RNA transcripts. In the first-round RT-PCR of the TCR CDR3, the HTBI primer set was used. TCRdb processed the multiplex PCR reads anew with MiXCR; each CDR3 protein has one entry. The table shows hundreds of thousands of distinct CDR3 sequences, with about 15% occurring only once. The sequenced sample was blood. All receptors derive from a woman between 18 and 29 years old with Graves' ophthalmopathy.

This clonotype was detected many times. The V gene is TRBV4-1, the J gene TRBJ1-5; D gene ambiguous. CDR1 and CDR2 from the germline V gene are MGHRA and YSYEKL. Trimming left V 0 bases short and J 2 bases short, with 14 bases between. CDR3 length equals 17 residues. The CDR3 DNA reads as TGCGCCAGCAGCCAAGACGGGGTGGTCCGAGGCAATCAGCCCCAGCATTTT. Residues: CASSQDGVVRGNQPQHF.

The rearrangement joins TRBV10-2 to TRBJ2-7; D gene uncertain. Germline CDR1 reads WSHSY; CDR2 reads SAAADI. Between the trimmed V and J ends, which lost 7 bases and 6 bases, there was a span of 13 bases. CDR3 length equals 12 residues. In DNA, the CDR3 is TGCGCCAGCACCGCCCCTTTTGTCGAGCAGTACTTC. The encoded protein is CASTAPFVEQYF.

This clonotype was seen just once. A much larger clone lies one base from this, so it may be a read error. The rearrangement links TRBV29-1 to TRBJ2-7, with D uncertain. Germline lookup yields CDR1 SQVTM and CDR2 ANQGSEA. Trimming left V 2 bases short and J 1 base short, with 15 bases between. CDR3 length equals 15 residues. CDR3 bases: TGCAGCGTTGAAAAGAGGTTTGGTGCTTCCTACGAGCAGTACTTC. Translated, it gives CSVEKRFGASYEQYF.

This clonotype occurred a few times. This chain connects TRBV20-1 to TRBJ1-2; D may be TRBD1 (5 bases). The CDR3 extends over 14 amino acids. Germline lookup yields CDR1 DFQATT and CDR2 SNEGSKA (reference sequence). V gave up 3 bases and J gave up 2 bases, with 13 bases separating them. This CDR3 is CSARSRAMNYGYTF. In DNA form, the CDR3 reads TGCAGTGCTAGGTCCAGGGCGATGAACTATGGCTACACCTTC.

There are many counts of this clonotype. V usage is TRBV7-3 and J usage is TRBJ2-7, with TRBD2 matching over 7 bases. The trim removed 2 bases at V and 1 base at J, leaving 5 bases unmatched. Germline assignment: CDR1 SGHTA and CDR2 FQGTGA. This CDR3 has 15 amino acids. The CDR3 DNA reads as TGTGCCAGCAGCTTAGGTAGCGGGCCTTCCTACGAGCAGTACTTC. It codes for CASSLGSGPSYEQYF.